A selection of T cell receptor beta chains follows, all from one sample in a study of cytomegalovirus exposure and HLA in healthy donors. TCRdb's copy holds only in-frame clones and misses some; the assay was immunoSEQ multiplex PCR. The sample consists of approximately 190,000 clones, around 80% of them appearing once. Sequences were obtained from PBMCs. Every receptor here comes from a man aged 35-49 years in good health and CMV-seropositive. The CDR3 runs from the conserved cysteine through the conserved F or W. A D gene is named only where the DNA matches it firmly. Some rows have no size entry. The others give once, few or many, or a class for an expanded clone.

J gene	clone size	D gene	V gene	CDR3 DNA	CDR3 protein
TRBJ2-3	-	TRBD2	TRBV4-3	TGCGCCAGCAGCCAAGATCTTCCCGGCGGGGGGAACACAGATACGCAGTATTTT	CASSQDLPGGGNTDTQYF
TRBJ1-1	few	TRBD1	TRBV7-9	TGTGCCAGCAGCTTATATCAGGGGGCGAGAACTGAAGCTTTCTTT	CASSLYQGARTEAFF
TRBJ1-2	-	-	TRBV5-6	TGTGCCAGCAGCTTTTGGCAGGGGACGTACGGCTACACCTTC	CASSFWQGTYGYTF
TRBJ1-1	few	TRBD1	TRBV9	TGTGCCAGCAGCGTAGACAGGGGGAACACTGAAGCTTTCTTT	CASSVDRGNTEAFF
TRBJ1-5	-	-	TRBV14	TGTGCCAGCAGCCAAGGCTGGCCGCAGCCCCAGCATTTT	CASSQGWPQPQHF
TRBJ2-7	-	TRBD1	TRBV5-6	TGTGCCAGCAGCTATCGGGACAGGGGCGGGTACGAGCAGTACTTC	CASSYRDRGGYEQYF
TRBJ2-3	once	TRBD2	TRBV7-9	TGTGCCAGCAGCCGCACTAGCGGGCTCACAGATACGCAGTATTTT	CASSRTSGLTDTQYF
TRBJ2-7	-	TRBD1	TRBV9	TGTGCCAGCAGCGCACGGGACAGGGTTATGGACGAGCAGTACTTC	CASSARDRVMDEQYF
TRBJ2-3	-	TRBD2	TRBV7-3	TGTGCCAGCAGCCCTCGGGGGGACCACCGCACAGATACGCAGTATTTT	CASSPRGDHRTDTQYF
TRBJ2-5	-	-	TRBV7-9	TGTGCCAGCAGCTCTCAGAGGGAGACCCAGTACTTC	CASSSQRETQYF
TRBJ2-5	-	-	TRBV2	TGTGCCAGCAGAGGGGCGACCCAGTACTTC	CASRGATQYF
TRBJ1-2	-	TRBD1	TRBV9	TGTGCCAGCAGCGTAGTTTCGGGACAGGGGGCGGGCTACACCTTC	CASSVVSGQGAGYTF
TRBJ1-6	-	-	TRBV9	TGTGCCAGCAGCCCAGACAGCGATTCACCCCTCCACTTT	CASSPDSDSPLHF
TRBJ2-2	-	-	TRBV15	TGTGCCACAGGACAGTCCGGGTCGAACACCGGGGAGCTGTTTTTT	CATGQSGSNTGELFF
TRBJ1-5	-	-	TRBV19	TGTGCCAGCGGGGGACAGCCCCAGCATTTT	CASGGQPQHF
TRBJ1-2	-	-	TRBV30	TGTGCCTGGGCCCGGGGGGGCTGGGGGGACTATGGCTACACCTTC	CAWARGGWGDYGYTF
TRBJ2-7	-	TRBD1	TRBV27	TGTGCCAGCAGACCGGGACAGGGGGCATACGAGCAGTACTTC	CASRPGQGAYEQYF
TRBJ2-4	-	TRBD2	TRBV27	TGTGCCAGCAGGGAAAGCGGGGGTCAAGAAAACATTCAGTACTTC	CASRESGGQENIQYF
TRBJ2-5	-	-	TRBV19	TGTGCCAGTAGTATCCAGGCCCGGGAGACCCAGTACTTC	CASSIQARETQYF
TRBJ2-1	-	TRBD2	TRBV7-2	TGTGCCAGCAGCTTTACAAGCGGGGGGACCTACAATGAGCAGTTCTTC	CASSFTSGGTYNEQFF
TRBJ2-7	once	TRBD2	TRBV15	TGTGCCACCAGCCCTCGCGGGACTAGCGGGTACTCCTACGAGCAGTACTTC	CATSPRGTSGYSYEQYF
TRBJ2-2	-	TRBD1	TRBV14	TGTGCCAGCAGCCAGGGAGCAGGGGGCACCGGGGAGCTGTTTTTT	CASSQGAGGTGELFF
TRBJ2-5	few	TRBD2	TRBV7-2	TGTGCCAGCAGCTTAGAAGCGGGACGCCAAGAGACCCAGTACTTC	CASSLEAGRQETQYF
TRBJ2-3	once	-	TRBV7-6	TGTGCCAGCAGCCCCGAATCCAACCGGGGTACGCAGTATTTT	CASSPESNRGTQYF
TRBJ1-2	few	TRBD1	TRBV6-4	TGTGCCAGCAGTCCCACCGGGACAGGGGGCCGCTATGGCTACACCTTC	CASSPTGTGGRYGYTF
TRBJ1-1	-	-	TRBV27	TGTGCCAGCGGTTTCATGAACACTGAAGCTTTCTTT	CASGFMNTEAFF
TRBJ2-5	-	TRBD1	TRBV7-9	TGTGCCAGCAGCTTAGGGACAGGGGGCGGGGAGACCCAGTACTTC	CASSLGTGGGETQYF
TRBJ1-2	-	TRBD1	TRBV7-2	TGTGCCAGCAGCTTATATACCGGGACAGGGCTATATGGCTACACCTTC	CASSLYTGTGLYGYTF
TRBJ1-4	-	-	TRBV14	TGTGCCAGCAGCCGGAGTGGGTCATCTAATGAAAAACTGTTTTTT	CASSRSGSSNEKLFF
TRBJ1-3	-	TRBD1	TRBV15	TGTGCCACCAGCAGAGGACAGGGGAGGACTGGAAACACCATATATTTT	CATSRGQGRTGNTIYF
TRBJ2-3	-	TRBD1	TRBV7-8	TGTGCCAGCAGCTTGGAGACTCGGACAGGGGGCTGGACAGATACGCAGTATTTT	CASSLETRTGGWTDTQYF
TRBJ1-1	-	-	TRBV7-3	TGTGCCAGCAGCTCCGAGCGGAACACTGAAGCTTTCTTT	CASSSERNTEAFF
TRBJ2-3	-	TRBD2	TRBV18	TGTGCCAGCTCACCCGGACTAGCGAGTTCAGATACGCAGTATTTT	CASSPGLASSDTQYF
TRBJ2-5	once	-	TRBV6-1	TGTGCCAGCAGGGGCCACGGGACACGGCAAGAGACCCAGTACTTC	CASRGHGTRQETQYF
TRBJ1-6	-	TRBD1	TRBV6-5	TGTGCCAGCCGGGGACAGGGAGATTCACCCCTCCACTTT	CASRGQGDSPLHF
TRBJ1-6	-	-	TRBV7-9	TGTGCCAGCAGCTCTACCGAGACGGGTTCACCCCTCCACTTT	CASSSTETGSPLHF
TRBJ2-5	-	-	TRBV7-2	TGTGCCAGCAGCGCCAGTTGGTCGCAGGAGACCCAGTACTTC	CASSASWSQETQYF
TRBJ2-2	-	-	TRBV4-3	TGCGCCAGCAGCCCGTCCCCCAAATCTAGTGGGGAGCTGTTTTTT	CASSPSPKSSGELFF
TRBJ2-5	once	-	TRBV28	TGTGCCAGCAGCCGGGCGGGGCGGCAAGAGACCCAGTACTTC	CASSRAGRQETQYF
TRBJ1-5	once	TRBD1	TRBV7-9	TGTGCCAGCAGCTCAGGACAGGATAGCAATCAGCCCCAGCATTTT	CASSSGQDSNQPQHF
TRBJ2-1	-	-	TRBV6-5	TGTGCCAGCAGTTACGTCGGGACACTAAACAATGAGCAGTTCTTC	CASSYVGTLNNEQFF